The 10 T cell receptor beta chains presented below share a single source sample, sequenced in a study of T-cell reconstitution after alpha-beta-depleted transplantation in children. The authors prepared the TCRbeta library with unique molecular identifiers. TCRdb reanalysed the PCR reads using MiXCR and keeps one entry per CDR3 protein. The sample carries about 590,000 distinct CDR3 sequences, approximately 12% recorded once. This sample comprised PBMCs, mostly from graft donor cells, obtained 360 days after TCRalphabeta/CD19-depleted stem cell transplant. The receptors were sampled from a male patient between 10 and 17 years old who had a stem cell transplant for acute myeloid leukemia, so the T cells may come from the graft donor.

The chain links TRBV28 to TRBJ2-4; tentatively, D is TRBD2 (6 bases). With 6 bases removed from V and 0 bases from J, the gap between germline ends came to 9 bases. This CDR3 has 14 amino acids. Germline-derived CDR1 and CDR2 are MDHEN and SYDVKM. The CDR3 nucleotides read TGTGCCAGCAGGGAGGGAGGAGCCAAAAACATTCAGTACTTC. It translates to CASREGGAKNIQYF.

The chain employs TRBV4-3 and TRBJ2-2, with 7 bases lining up with TRBD2. CDR3 size: 18 residues. Germline values: CDR1 LGHNA, CDR2 YSLEER. V was clipped by 0 bases and J by 7 bases; unmatched bases: 14. CDR3 DNA sequence: TGCGCCAGCAGCCAAGAATCGATGCCTAGCGGTAGGAACGGGGAGCTGTTTTTT. Amino acid sequence: CASSQESMPSGRNGELFF.

The chain couples TRBV12-3 or TRBV12-4 to TRBJ2-5, with D unresolved. Trimming removed 2 bases at V and 4 bases at J, with 11 bases between. The CDR3 is made up of 14 amino acids. DNA for the CDR3: TGTGCCAGCAGTTTATCGGGCAGCTTAGAGACCCAGTACTTC. It is translated as CASSLSGSLETQYF.

There are many counts of this clonotype. The chain carries TRBV7-9 and TRBJ2-5, with no clear D. Germline CDR1 is SEHNR and CDR2 is FQNEAQ (reference sequence). Trimming left V 5 bases short and J 5 bases short, with 15 bases between. CDR3 length: 14 residues. As DNA, the CDR3 is TGTGCCAGCAGCCCTAGTGCCGGGCGGGAGACCCAGTACTTC. It is translated as CASSPSAGRETQYF.

This clonotype was found many times. The rearrangement joins TRBV7-9 to TRBJ1-1; D is undetermined. The CDR3 runs 13 residues. In germline, CDR1 is SEHNR, CDR2 FQNEAQ (reference sequence). V lost 4 bases and J lost 10, with 16 bases in between. The CDR3, as DNA: TGTGCCAGCAGCTCCACCCCCTCGAATATAGCTTTCTTT. Translation: CASSSTPSNIAFF.

The chain uses TRBV4-3 and TRBJ2-7; D unclear. V was cut by 1 base and J by 0 bases, with 4 bases left in between. Germline V lookup: CDR1 LGHNA, CDR2 YSLEER. The CDR3 consists of 13 residues. The CDR3 sequence is CASSQGDSYEQYF. In DNA, the CDR3 is TGCGCCAGCAGCCAAGGGGACTCCTACGAGCAGTACTTC.

A single count supports this clonotype. The chain joins TRBV9 to TRBJ2-7; D remains unclear. Germline values: CDR1 SGDLS, CDR2 YYNGEE. Trimming cost V 4 bases and J 3 bases, with 11 bases left between them. This CDR3 has 13 residues. CDR3 sequence (DNA): TGTGCCAGCAGCACTCTCCCCCTCTACGAGCAGTACTTC. This codes for CASSTLPLYEQYF.

The chain combines TRBV7-2 with TRBJ2-7, with 7 bases matching TRBD2. The CDR3 covers 16 residues. V dropped 3 bases and J dropped 3; count of bases not matched to a gene: 11. The germline V gene has CDR1 SGHTA and CDR2 FQGNSA. CDR3 in amino acids: CASSFFGAGVLYEQYF. The CDR3 DNA is TGTGCCAGCAGCTTCTTTGGGGCGGGAGTTCTCTACGAGCAGTACTTC. The complete variable domain, with remaining parts taken from reference TRBV7-2 and TRBJ2-7, reads GAGVSQSPSNKVTEKGKDVELRCDPISGHTALYWYRQSLGQGLEFLIYFQGNSAPDKSGLPSDRFSAERTGGSVSTLTIQRTQQEDSAVYLCASSFFGAGVLYEQYFGPGTRLTVT.

The CDR3 here is CSASWEWSYEQYF. In DNA, the CDR3 is TGCAGTGCTAGTTGGGAGTGGTCCTACGAGCAGTACTTC. This chain links TRBV20-1 with TRBJ2-7; possibly TRBD2 for D (5 bases). Deletions cut 3 bases from V and 1 base from J, with 10 bases between. In germline, CDR1 is DFQATT, CDR2 SNEGSKA (reference sequence). The CDR3 is 13 amino acids.

Many counts were recorded for this clonotype. This rearrangement joins TRBV28 to TRBJ2-7, with 12 bases identical to TRBD2. Germline V gives CDR1 MDHEN, CDR2 SYDVKM. V was clipped by 4 bases and J by 4 bases; unmatched bases: 14. This CDR3 is 18 amino acids long. CDR3 amino acids: CASSYRASGRAYRYEQYF. DNA for the CDR3: TGTGCCAGCAGTTACCGGGCTAGCGGGAGGGCCTATCGGTACGAGCAGTACTTC.